This record looks at one TCR beta chain sequence and its context. This sample stems from a study of blood T cell repertoires in COVID-19. In the study overall: The origin of the acute and convalescent COVID-19 samples was the United States, Italy and Spain. The cDNA or gDNA used as material had been derived from T cells, B-cell-depleted T cells, or PBMCs.

TCRdb's copy holds only in-frame clones and misses some; the assay was immunoSEQ multiplex PCR. There are about 230,000 clones in the sample; approximately 80% occur only once, and 7.4% lies in the top ten. Losses at the gene ends were 0 bases for V and 2 bases for J; bases not matched to a gene: 4. The CDR3 extends over 16 amino acids. Germline V CDR1 and CDR2: LNHNV, YYDKDF (reference sequence). This sequence was found in a woman in her forties or fifties with acute or convalescent COVID-19. The rearrangement joins TRBV15 to TRBJ1-3; 7 positions match TRBD1. The sequenced sample was peripheral blood. In DNA form, the CDR3 reads TGTGCCACCAGCAGAGATCAGGGGGGCGCTGGAAACACCATATATTTT. Protein product: CATSRDQGGAGNTIYF.